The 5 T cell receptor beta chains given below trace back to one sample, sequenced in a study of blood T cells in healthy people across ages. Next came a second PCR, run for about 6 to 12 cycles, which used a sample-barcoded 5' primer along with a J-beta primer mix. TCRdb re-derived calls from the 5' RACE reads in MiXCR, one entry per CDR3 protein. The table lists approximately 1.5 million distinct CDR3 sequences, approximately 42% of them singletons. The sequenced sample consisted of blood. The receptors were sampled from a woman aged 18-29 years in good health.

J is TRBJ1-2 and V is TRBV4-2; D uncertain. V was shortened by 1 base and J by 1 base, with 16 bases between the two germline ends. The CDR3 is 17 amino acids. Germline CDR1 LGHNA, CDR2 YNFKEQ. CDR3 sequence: CASSQGAGRDYNYGYTF. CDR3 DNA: TGTGCCAGCAGCCAAGGAGCAGGTCGAGACTATAACTATGGCTACACCTTC.

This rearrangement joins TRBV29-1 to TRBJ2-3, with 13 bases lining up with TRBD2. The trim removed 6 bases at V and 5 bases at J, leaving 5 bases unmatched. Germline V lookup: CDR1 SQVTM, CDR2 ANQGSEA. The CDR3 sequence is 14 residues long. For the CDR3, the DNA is TGCAGCGTAGTAACTAGCGGGGGGGGAGATACGCAGTATTTT. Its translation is CSVVTSGGGDTQYF.

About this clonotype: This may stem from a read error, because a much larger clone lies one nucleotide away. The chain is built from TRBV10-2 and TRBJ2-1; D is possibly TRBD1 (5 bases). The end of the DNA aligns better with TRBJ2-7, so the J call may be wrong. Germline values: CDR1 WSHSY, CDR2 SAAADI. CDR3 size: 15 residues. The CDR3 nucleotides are TGCGCCAGCAGTGACGGGCAGGGTGTCTACAATGAGCAGTACTTC. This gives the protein CASSDGQGVYNEQYF.

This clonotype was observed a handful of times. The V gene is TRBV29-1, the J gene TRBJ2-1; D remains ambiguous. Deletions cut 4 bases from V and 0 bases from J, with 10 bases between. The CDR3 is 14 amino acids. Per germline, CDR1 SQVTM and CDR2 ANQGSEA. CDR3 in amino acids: CSVGGSPSYNEQFF. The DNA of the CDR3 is TGCAGCGTTGGAGGCAGCCCCTCCTACAATGAGCAGTTCTTC.

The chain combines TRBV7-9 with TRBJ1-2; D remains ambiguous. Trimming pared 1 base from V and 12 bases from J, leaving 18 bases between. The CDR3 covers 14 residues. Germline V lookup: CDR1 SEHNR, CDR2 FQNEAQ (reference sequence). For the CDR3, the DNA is TGTGCCAGCAGCTTAGTGTCGGCAGGTCTAGGCCACACCTTC. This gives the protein CASSLVSAGLGHTF.